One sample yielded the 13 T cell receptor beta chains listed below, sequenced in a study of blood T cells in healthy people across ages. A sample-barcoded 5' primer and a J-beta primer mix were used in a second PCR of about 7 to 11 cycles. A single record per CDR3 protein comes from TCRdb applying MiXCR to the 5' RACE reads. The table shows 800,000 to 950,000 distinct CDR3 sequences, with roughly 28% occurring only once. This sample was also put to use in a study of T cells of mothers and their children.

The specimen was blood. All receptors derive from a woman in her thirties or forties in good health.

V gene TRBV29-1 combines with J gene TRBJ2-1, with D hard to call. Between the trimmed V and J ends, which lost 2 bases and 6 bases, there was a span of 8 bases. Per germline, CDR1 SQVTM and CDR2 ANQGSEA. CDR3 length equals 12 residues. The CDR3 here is CSVEPISNEQFF. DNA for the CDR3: TGCAGCGTTGAACCCATATCCAATGAGCAGTTCTTC.

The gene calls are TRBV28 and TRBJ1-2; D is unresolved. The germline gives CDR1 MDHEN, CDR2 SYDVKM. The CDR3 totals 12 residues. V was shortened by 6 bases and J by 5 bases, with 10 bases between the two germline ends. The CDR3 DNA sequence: TGTGCCAGCAGCCGTGGGAGATATGGCTACACCTTC. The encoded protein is CASSRGRYGYTF.

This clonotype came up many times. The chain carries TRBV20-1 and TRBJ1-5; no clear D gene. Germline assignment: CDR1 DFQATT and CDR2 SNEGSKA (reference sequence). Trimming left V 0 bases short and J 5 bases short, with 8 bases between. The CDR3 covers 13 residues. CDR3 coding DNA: TGCAGTGCTAGAGATGAAATAGATCAGCCCCAGCATTTT. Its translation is CSARDEIDQPQHF.

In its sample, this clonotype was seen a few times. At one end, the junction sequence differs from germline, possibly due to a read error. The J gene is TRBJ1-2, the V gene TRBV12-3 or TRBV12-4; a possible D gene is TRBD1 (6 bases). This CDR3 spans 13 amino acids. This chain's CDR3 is CASSLSGVYDYTF. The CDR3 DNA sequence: TGTGCCAGCAGTTTATCAGGGGTCTATGACTACACCTTC.

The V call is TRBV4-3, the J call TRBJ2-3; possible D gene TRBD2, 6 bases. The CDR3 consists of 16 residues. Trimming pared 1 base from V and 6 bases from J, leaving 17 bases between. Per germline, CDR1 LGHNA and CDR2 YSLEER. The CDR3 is CASSQGRLGGADTQYF. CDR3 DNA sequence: TGCGCCAGCAGCCAAGGAAGACTGGGCGGGGCCGATACGCAGTATTTT.

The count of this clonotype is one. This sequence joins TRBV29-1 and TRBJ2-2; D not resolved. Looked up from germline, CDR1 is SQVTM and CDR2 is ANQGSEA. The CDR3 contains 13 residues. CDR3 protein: CSMQVGDTGELFF. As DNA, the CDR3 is TGCTCAATGCAAGTCGGAGACACCGGGGAGCTGTTTTTT.

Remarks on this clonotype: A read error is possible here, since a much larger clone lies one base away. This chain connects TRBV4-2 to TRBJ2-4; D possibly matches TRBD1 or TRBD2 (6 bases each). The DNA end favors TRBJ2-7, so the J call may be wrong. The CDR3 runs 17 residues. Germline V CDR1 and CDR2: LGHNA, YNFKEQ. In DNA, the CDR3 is TGTGCCAGCAGCCCGCTTGAAGGGGGGAGGAGCTCCTACGAGCAGTACTTC. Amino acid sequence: CASSPLEGGRSSYEQYF.

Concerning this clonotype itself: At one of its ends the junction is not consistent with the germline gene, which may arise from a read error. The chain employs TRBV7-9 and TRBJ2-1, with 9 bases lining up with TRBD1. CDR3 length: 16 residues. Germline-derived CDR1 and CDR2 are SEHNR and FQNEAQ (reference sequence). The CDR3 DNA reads TGTGCCAGCAGCCAAAACCGGGACAGGGAGGGCAATGAGCAGGTCTTC. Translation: CASSQNRDREGNEQVF.

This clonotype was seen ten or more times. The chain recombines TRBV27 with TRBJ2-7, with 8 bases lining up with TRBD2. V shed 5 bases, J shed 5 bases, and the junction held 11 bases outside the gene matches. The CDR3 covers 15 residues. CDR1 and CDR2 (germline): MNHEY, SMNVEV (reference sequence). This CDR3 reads CASSPGGSRAHEQYF. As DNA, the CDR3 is TGTGCCAGCAGTCCGGGAGGGTCGAGGGCCCACGAGCAGTACTTC.

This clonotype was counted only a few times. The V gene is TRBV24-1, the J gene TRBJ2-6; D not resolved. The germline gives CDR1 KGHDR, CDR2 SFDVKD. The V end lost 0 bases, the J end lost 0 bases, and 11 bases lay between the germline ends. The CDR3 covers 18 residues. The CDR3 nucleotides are TGTGCCACCAGTGATTTGAACCCCGAGTACTCTGGGGCCAACGTCCTGACTTTC. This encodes CATSDLNPEYSGANVLTF.

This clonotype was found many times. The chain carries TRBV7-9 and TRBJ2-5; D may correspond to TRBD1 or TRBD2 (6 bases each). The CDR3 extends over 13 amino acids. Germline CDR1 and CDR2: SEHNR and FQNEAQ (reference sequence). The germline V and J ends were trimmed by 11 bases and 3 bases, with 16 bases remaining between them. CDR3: CAAAGGRKETQYF. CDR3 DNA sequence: TGTGCCGCGGCCGGGGGCCGCAAAGAGACCCAGTACTTC.

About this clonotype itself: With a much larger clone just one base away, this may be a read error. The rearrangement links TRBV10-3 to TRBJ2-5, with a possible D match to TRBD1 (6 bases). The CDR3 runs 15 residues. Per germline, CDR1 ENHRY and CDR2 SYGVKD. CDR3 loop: CAVSVAGAKEETQYF. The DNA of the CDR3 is TGTGCCGTCAGTGTGGCAGGGGCTAAGGAAGAGACCCAGTACTTC.

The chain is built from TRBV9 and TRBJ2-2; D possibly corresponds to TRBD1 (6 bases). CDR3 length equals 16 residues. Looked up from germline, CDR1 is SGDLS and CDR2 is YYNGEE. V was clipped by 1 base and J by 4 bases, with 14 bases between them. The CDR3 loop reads CASSVLPGQVTGELFF. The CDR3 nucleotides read TGTGCCAGCAGCGTACTACCGGGACAAGTCACCGGGGAGCTGTTTTTT.